This T cell receptor (beta chain) emerged from a study of blood T cell repertoires in COVID-19. Study-level background: Samples came from the United States, Italy and Spain, spanning acute and convalescent COVID-19. PBMCs, B-cell-depleted T cells, or T cells provided the cDNA or gDNA that made up the material.

As originally analysed: Reference gene primer amplification yielded estimated nucleated cell counts. Only in-frame clones appear in the TCRdb table, and some are missing; sequencing was by immunoSEQ multiplex PCR. Clonal size and the V and J genes are those of that table, whereas D and trimming came from the DNA. The data contain 200,000 to 300,000 clones, around 84% of them singletons. The sample consisted of peripheral blood. This TCR derives from a man aged 55 to 70 with acute or convalescent COVID-19.

CDR3 coding DNA: TGCGCCAGCAGCCAAGCGGGACAGGGGTACAATGAGCAGTTCTTC. It codes for CASSQAGQGYNEQFF. This chain links TRBV4-1 with TRBJ2-1; 10 nucleotides match TRBD1. The CDR3 has 15 amino acids. Trimming took 1 base from V and 4 from J; bases not matched to a gene: 1. Germline assignment: CDR1 MGHRA and CDR2 YSYEKL.